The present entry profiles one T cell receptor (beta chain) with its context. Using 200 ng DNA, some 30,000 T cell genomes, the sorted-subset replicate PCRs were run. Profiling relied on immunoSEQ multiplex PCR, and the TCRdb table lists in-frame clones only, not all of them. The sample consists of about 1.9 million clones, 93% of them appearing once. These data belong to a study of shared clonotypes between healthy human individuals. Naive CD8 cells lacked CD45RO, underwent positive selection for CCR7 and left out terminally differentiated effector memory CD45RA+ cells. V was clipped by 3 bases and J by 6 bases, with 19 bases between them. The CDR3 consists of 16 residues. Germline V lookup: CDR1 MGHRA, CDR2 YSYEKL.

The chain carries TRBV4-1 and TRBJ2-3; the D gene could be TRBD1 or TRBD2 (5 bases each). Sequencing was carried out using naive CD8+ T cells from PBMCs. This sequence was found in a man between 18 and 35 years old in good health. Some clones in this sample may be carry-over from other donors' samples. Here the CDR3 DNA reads TGCGCCAGCAGCCATGGATGGGGGACCTCGGGGGATACGCAGTATTTT. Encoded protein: CASSHGWGTSGDTQYF.